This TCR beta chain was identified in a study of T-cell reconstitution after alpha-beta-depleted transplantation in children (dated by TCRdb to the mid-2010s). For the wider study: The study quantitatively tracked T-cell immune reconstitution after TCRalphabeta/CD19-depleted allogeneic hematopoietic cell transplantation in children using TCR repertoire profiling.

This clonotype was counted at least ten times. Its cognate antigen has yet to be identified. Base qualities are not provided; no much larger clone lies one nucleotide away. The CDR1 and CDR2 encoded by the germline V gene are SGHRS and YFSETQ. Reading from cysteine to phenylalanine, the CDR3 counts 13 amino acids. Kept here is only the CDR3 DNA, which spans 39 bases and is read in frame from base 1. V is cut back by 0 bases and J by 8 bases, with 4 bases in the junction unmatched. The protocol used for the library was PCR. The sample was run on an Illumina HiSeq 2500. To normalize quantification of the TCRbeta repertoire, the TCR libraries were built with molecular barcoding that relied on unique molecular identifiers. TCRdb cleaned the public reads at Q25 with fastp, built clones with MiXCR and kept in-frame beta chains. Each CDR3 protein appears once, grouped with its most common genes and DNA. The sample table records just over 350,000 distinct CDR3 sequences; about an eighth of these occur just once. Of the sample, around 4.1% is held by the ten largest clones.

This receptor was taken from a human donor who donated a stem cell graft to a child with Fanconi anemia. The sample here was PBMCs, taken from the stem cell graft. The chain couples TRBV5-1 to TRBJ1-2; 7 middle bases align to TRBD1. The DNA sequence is TGCGCCAGCAGCTTGGGACAGGGAGTCGGCTACACCTTC. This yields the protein CASSLGQGVGYTF. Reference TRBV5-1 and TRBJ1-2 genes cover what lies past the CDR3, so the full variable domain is KAGVTQTPRYLIKTRGQQVTLSCSPISGHRSVSWYQQTPGQGLQFLFEYFSETQRNKGNFPGRFSGRQFSNSRSEMNVSTLELGDSALYLCASSLGQGVGYTFGSGTRLTVV.